What follows is one T cell receptor beta chain and its context. Antigen specificity is unknown. Germline V gene lookup returns CDR1 SEHNR and CDR2 FQNEAQ (reference sequence). The CDR3 loop spans 16 amino acids. The germline V and J ends were trimmed by 1 base and 4 bases, with 11 bases remaining between them. Reverse transcription of roughly 0.5 to 1 ug RNA was carried out with random hexamers. TCR beta CDR3 was amplified by immunoSEQ multiplex PCR. This amplification extended across 54 Vbeta and 13 Jbeta segments. One entry per CDR3 protein, called by TCRdb with MiXCR from the immunoSEQ multiplex PCR reads. Of tens of thousands of distinct CDR3 sequences listed, about 91% are singletons. The entry originates in a study of CD8 T cells in Susac syndrome. Study-wide results and limits: The study admitted that it had a relatively small number of individuals in its TCR sequencing and HLA analysis.

From blood CD8+ and CD4+ T cells, TCR beta sequences were generated. Relapsing-remitting disease, either stable or active, was present in the multiple sclerosis controls, who were treatment-naive patients. This clonotype was obtained from a human donor with multiple sclerosis. The specimen sequenced was CD8+ T cells from PBMCs. This rearrangement joins TRBV7-9 to TRBJ2-6, with TRBD1 as a possible D gene (6 bases). The CDR3 loop is CASSLGGGPGANVLTF. The CDR3, as DNA: TGTGCCAGCAGCTTAGGTGGGGGCCCAGGGGCCAACGTCCTGACTTTC.